The TCR beta chain under discussion was sequenced for a study of early T cells in non-severe SARS-CoV-2 infection. In TCRdb, the 5' RACE reads were re-called with MiXCR into one record per CDR3 protein. The top ten hold around 4.3% of the sample, which has some 57,000 distinct CDR3 sequences, less than 11% seen once. The CDR3 length is 16 residues. CDR1 and CDR2 (germline): SGHTA, FQGNSA. The V gene lost 1 base and the J gene lost 3 bases, with 12 bases spanning the gap. There are a few counts of this clonotype. The rearrangement uses TRBV7-2 and TRBJ2-2; possible D gene TRBD2, 6 bases. Sequencing used whole blood. The receptor comes from an adult who was a healthcare worker with PCR-confirmed SARS-CoV-2 infection or an uninfected control (not recorded which). The CDR3 sequence: CASSLVRGIYTGELFF. The DNA of the CDR3 is TGTGCCAGCAGCTTAGTACGGGGGATTTACACCGGGGAGCTGTTTTTT. The full variable domain, rest sourced from reference TRBV7-2 and TRBJ2-2, is GAGVSQSPSNKVTEKGKDVELRCDPISGHTALYWYRQSLGQGLEFLIYFQGNSAPDKSGLPSDRFSAERTGGSVSTLTIQRTQQEDSAVYLCASSLVRGIYTGELFFGEGSRLTVL.